This TCR beta chain was sequenced for a study of blood T cells in healthy people across ages. For the second PCR, which ran for 7 to 11 cycles, a sample-barcoded 5' primer and a J-beta primer mix were used. In TCRdb, the 5' RACE reads were re-called with MiXCR into one record per CDR3 protein. The sample shows roughly 900,000 distinct CDR3 sequences, under 50% of them seen only once. V lost 0 bases and J lost 3; bases outside the gene matches: 1. The CDR3 sequence is 15 residues long. In germline, CDR1 is LGHNA, CDR2 YNFKEQ. This clonotype was counted at least ten times. The TCR originated in a man younger than 40 in good health. This chain uses TRBV4-2 with TRBJ1-2, with 10 nucleotides matching TRBD1. Specimen: blood. CDR3 amino acids: CASSQDGTGDYGYTF. The CDR3 DNA sequence: TGTGCCAGCAGCCAAGACGGGACAGGGGACTATGGCTACACCTTC.